This T cell receptor (beta chain) emerged from a study of blood T cell repertoires in COVID-19. Study context: Samples came from the United States, Italy and Spain, spanning acute and convalescent COVID-19. The analysed material was cDNA or gDNA that came from T cells, B-cell-depleted T cells, or PBMCs.

The ends were cut back, 0 bases at V and 8 bases at J, with 10 bases in the middle. The length of the CDR3 is 14 residues. Germline CDR1 reads LGHDT; CDR2 reads YNNKEL (reference sequence). Study processing details: For nucleated cells, counts were estimated from reference gene primer amplification. The table came from immunoSEQ multiplex PCR; TCRdb's copy has only in-frame clones and leaves some out. The V and J calls and clone size were taken over from that table, and D and trimming were inferred from the DNA. The data contain 50,000 to 65,000 clones, approximately 81% of them singletons. A Seattle source enrolled patients during active infection and followed them longitudinally.

The V and J genes are TRBV3-1 (or the pseudogene TRBV3-2) and TRBJ2-2, with D hard to call. The source of this sequence is a man between 60 and 70 years old with COVID-19, enrolled during active disease. The sample comprised peripheral blood. CDR3 nucleotides: TGTGCCAGCAGCCAAGATCACCTAGTTGGGGAGCTGTTTTTT. It translates to CASSQDHLVGELFF.